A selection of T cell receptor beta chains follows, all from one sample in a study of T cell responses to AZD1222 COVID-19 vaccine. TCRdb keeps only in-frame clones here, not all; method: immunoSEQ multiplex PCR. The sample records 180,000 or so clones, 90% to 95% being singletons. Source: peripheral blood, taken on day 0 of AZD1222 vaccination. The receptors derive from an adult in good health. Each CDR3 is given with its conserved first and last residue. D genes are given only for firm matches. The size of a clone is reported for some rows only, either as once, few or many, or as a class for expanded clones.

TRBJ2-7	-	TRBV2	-	TGTGCCAGCAGTGATCAACTCTACTCCTACGAGCAGTACTTC	CASSDQLYSYEQYF
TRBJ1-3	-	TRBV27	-	TGTGCCAGCAGTTTATCGGTGGGAGGTGGAAACACCATATATTTT	CASSLSVGGGNTIYF
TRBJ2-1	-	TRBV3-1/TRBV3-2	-	TGTGCCAGCAGCCAAGACCGCAGGGCTTACTCCTACAATGAGCAGTTCTTC	CASSQDRRAYSYNEQFF
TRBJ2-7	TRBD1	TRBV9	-	TGTGCCAGCAGCGAAGGGGGCGGCGAGCAGTACTTC	CASSEGGGEQYF
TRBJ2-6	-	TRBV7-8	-	TGTGCCAGCAGCTTTTGGGAGATCGGCGGGGCCAACGTCCTGACTTTC	CASSFWEIGGANVLTF
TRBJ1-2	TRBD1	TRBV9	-	TGTGCCAGCAGCTTTGGGACAGCGGGCTATGGCTACACCTTC	CASSFGTAGYGYTF
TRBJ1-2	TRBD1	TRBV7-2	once	TGTGCCAGCAGCCCCGGACAGGGGGCTAGAGGCTACACCTTC	CASSPGQGARGYTF
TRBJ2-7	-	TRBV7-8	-	TGTGCCAGCAGCCAAGTCAGCTACGAGCAGTACTTC	CASSQVSYEQYF
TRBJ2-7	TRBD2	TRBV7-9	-	TGTGCCAGCAGCTTAGCGGCGGGGGGGGGCACGGACGAGCAGTACTTC	CASSLAAGGGTDEQYF
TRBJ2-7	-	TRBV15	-	TGTGCCACCAGCAGAGATCGGGGAGGCGCCTACGAGCAGTACTTC	CATSRDRGGAYEQYF
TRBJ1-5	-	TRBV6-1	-	TGTGCCAGCAGTGAAGATAGGGGCAGACAGCCCCAGCATTTT	CASSEDRGRQPQHF
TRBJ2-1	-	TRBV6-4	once	TGTGCCAGCAGTGACGGGCAGTACAATGAGCAGTTCTTC	CASSDGQYNEQFF
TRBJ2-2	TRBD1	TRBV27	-	TGTGCCAGCAGTTTAGTCGCGGGACAGGGTGGCGGGGAGCTGTTTTTT	CASSLVAGQGGGELFF
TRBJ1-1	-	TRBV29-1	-	TGCAGCGTTCCAAACCCTCAGGGGCCGGCGAACACTGAAGCTTTCTTT	CSVPNPQGPANTEAFF
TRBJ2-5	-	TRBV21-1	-	TGTGCCAGCAGCAAGAGGGGCCAAGAGACCCAGTACTTC	CASSKRGQETQYF
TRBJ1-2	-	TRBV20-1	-	TGCAGTGCCCCGGAAGGGCCTGGCTACACCTTC	CSAPEGPGYTF
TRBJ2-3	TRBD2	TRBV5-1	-	TGCGCCAGCAGCTTTGGCGGGAGCGTAGATACGCAGTATTTT	CASSFGGSVDTQYF
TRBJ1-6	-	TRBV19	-	TGTGCCAGTGCGGCGGCTAATTCACCCCTCCACTTT	CASAAANSPLHF
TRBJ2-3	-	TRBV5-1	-	TGCGCCAGCAGCACGAACACAGATACGCAGTATTTT	CASSTNTDTQYF
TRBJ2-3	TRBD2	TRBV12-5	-	TGTGCTAGTGGTTTGGCGACTAGCGGAGCGGATACGCAGTATTTT	CASGLATSGADTQYF
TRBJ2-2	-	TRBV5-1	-	TGCGCCAGCAGCTTGGGACTAGTGGGGACCGGGGAGCTGTTTTTT	CASSLGLVGTGELFF
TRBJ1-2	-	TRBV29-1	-	TGCAGCGTTGAGACAGCCAACTATGGCTACACCTTC	CSVETANYGYTF
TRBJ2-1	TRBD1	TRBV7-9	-	TGTGCCAGCAGCTTTGGGGACAGGGACTACAATGAGCAGTTCTTC	CASSFGDRDYNEQFF
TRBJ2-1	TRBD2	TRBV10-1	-	TGCGCCAGCAGTGAGTCTGCGGGAGCCACCTACAATGAGCAGTTCTTC	CASSESAGATYNEQFF
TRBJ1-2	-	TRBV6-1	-	TGTGCCAGCAGCATGACTGCTTATGGCTACACCTTC	CASSMTAYGYTF
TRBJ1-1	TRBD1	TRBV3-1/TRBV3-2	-	TGTGCCAGCAGCCAAGTGGGACAGGGAGGAACTGAAGCTTTCTTT	CASSQVGQGGTEAFF
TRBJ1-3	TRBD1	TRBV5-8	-	TGTGCCAGCAGCTGGGACAGGAGCTCTGGAAACACCATATATTTT	CASSWDRSSGNTIYF